This T cell receptor (beta chain) is from a study of cytomegalovirus exposure and HLA in healthy donors. Broader study findings: In vitro confirmation showed three CMV-associated chains to be CMV antigen specific. Per published reports, the classifier diagnosed cytomegalovirus status with high specificity and sensitivity.

Comments on this clone: The target antigen is unknown.

Libraries were prepared by immunoSEQ multiplex PCR; TCRdb keeps only in-frame clonotypes and omits some of them. Here the sample spans under 250,000 clones, over 80% being singletons. This receptor was obtained from a woman aged 18-29 years in good health and CMV-seronegative. What was sequenced was PBMCs.

This chain's CDR3 is CASSVRSEAGNTIYF. CDR3 nucleotide sequence: TGTGCCAGCAGCGTAAGGAGCGAAGCCGGAAACACCATATATTTT. V gene TRBV9 combines with J gene TRBJ1-3; D is uncertain. V gave up 1 base and J gave up 4 bases, with 12 bases separating them. The germline CDR1 and CDR2 sequences are SGDLS and YYNGEE. This CDR3 contains 15 residues.